This T cell receptor beta chain originates from a study of blood T cell repertoires in COVID-19. Here immunoSEQ multiplex PCR was the method, and the copy in TCRdb shows in-frame clones only, minus some. The sample lists over 150,000 clones; approximately 80% were seen once. V was pared by 5 bases and J by 4 bases, with 7 bases of the junction left unmatched. The CDR3 contains 15 residues. Germline V gene lookup returns CDR1 MDHEN and CDR2 SYDVKM. Sequenced material: peripheral blood. This chain joins TRBV28 and TRBJ2-7; 11 bases align to TRBD2. The source is a middle-aged woman with COVID-19, enrolled during active disease. The CDR3 protein is CASSPGTSGTYEQYF. The CDR3 nucleotides are TGTGCCAGCAGTCCCGGGACTAGCGGAACGTACGAGCAGTACTTC.